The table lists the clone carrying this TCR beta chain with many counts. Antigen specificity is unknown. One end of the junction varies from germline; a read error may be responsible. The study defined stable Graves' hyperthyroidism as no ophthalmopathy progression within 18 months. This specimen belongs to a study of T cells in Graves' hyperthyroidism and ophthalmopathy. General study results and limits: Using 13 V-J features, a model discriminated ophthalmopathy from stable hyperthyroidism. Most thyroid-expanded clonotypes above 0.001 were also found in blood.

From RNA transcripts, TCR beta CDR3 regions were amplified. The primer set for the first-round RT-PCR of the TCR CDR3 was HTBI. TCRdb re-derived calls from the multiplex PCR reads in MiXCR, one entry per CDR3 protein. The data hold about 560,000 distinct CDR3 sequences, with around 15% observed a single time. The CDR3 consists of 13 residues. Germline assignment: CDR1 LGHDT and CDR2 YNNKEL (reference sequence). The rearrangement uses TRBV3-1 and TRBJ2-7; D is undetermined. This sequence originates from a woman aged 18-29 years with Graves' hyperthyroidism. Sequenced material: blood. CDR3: CASSQDPGYEQYF. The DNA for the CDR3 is TGCGCCAGCAGCCAAGATCCTGGCTACGAGCAGTACTTC.